This TCR beta chain was captured by sequencing in a study of blood T cell repertoires in COVID-19. The method was immunoSEQ multiplex PCR; TCRdb's version includes in-frame clones alone and lacks a portion of them. The table records about 190,000 clones, 75% to 90% of them present only once. V lost 1 base, J lost 1 base, and 14 bases lay in between. The CDR3 loop spans 17 amino acids. Germline V lookup: CDR1 MGHRA, CDR2 YSYEKL. The V gene is TRBV4-1, the J gene TRBJ1-5; D might be TRBD1 (6 bases). The source of this sequence is a man aged 60 to 75 with acute or convalescent COVID-19. Source material: peripheral blood. CDR3 in amino acids: CASSQAGTLRSNQPQHF. CDR3 nucleotide sequence: TGCGCCAGCAGCCAAGCTGGGACACTTAGGAGCAATCAGCCCCAGCATTTT.